This T cell receptor beta chain was sequenced during a study of T cells after yellow fever vaccination. Overall study findings and caveats: Clones from primary vaccination mostly reappeared after the booster (around 96% CD4, just over 85% CD8).

TCRdb ran MiXCR on the 5' RACE reads and lists one entry per CDR3 protein. The sample carries under 700,000 distinct CDR3 sequences, roughly a sixth recorded once. The V segment lost 9 bases and the J segment 4 bases; nucleotides outside the gene matches: 0. Germline values: CDR1 SNHLY, CDR2 FYNNEI. The CDR3 is made up of 14 amino acids. About this clonotype: No antigen is known for it.

This sequence joins TRBV2 and TRBJ2-1; 16 bases line up with TRBD2. Sequencing was performed on PBMCs, taken 5 to 6 days after the first yellow fever vaccination. This TCR was sampled from a man aged 18 to 30 who received the YFV17D yellow fever vaccine. The CDR3 loop is CARGLAGGYNEQFF. The DNA of the CDR3 is TGTGCCAGGGGACTAGCGGGGGGGTACAATGAGCAGTTCTTC. Together with reference TRBV2 and TRBJ2-1, the CDR3 gives the full variable domain: EPEVTQTPSHQVTQMGQEVILRCVPISNHLYFYWYRQILGQKVEFLVSFYNNEISEKSEIFDDQFSVERPDGSNFTLKIRSTKLEDSAMYFCARGLAGGYNEQFFGPGTRLTVL.